The 12 T cell receptor beta chains given below trace back to one sample, sequenced in a study of response to subunit inactivated influenza vaccine. TCRdb itself ran the RT-PCR reads through MiXCR, one entry per CDR3 protein. The sample includes just under 550,000 distinct CDR3 sequences, approximately 20% of them seen just once. The data were also submitted as part of a second study, on T cells expressing NK-cell markers. As that study records: As the method of synthesis, 5'RACE template switching with UMIs yielded TCR beta cDNA.

The sequencing here drew on CD4+ T cells sorted from PBMCs, taken roughly 12 days after vaccination. Receptors were obtained from a man aged 50 or older who received an inactivated influenza vaccine.

In this sample, this clonotype turned up a few times. This chain connects TRBV12-3 or TRBV12-4 to TRBJ1-2; 8 bases map to TRBD1. There are 14 residues in the CDR3. The V and J ends lost 7 bases and 4 bases, in that order; junction bases with no gene match: 8. CDR3 in amino acids: CASTLTGVVYGYTF. The CDR3 DNA sequence: TGTGCCAGCACTCTGACAGGGGTGGTCTATGGCTACACCTTC.

This clonotype has a handful of counts. The J gene is TRBJ1-4, the V gene TRBV7-2; D is uncertain. V lost 3 bases and J lost 7, with 6 bases in between. The CDR3 is 12 residues long. Per the germline V gene, CDR1 is SGHTA and CDR2 is FQGNSA. The CDR3: CASSFLGEKLFF. As DNA, the CDR3 is TGTGCCAGCAGCTTCCTAGGTGAAAAACTGTTTTTT.

A few counts support this clonotype. V gene TRBV3-1 combines with J gene TRBJ1-3, with D perhaps TRBD1 (6 bases). V shed 0 bases and J shed 4 bases, with 13 bases lying between them. Germline V CDR1 and CDR2: LGHDT, YNNKEL (reference sequence). This CDR3 is built from 16 residues. In DNA, the CDR3 is TGTGCCAGCAGCCAAGAACAGGGTTGGAGCGGAAACACCATATATTTT. It encodes CASSQEQGWSGNTIYF.

V and J are TRBV7-9 and TRBJ1-1, with 9 nucleotides matching TRBD1. The CDR3 totals 16 residues. The V and J ends lost 2 bases and 1 base, in that order; junction bases with no gene match: 5. Germline loops: CDR1 SEHNR, CDR2 FQNEAQ (reference sequence). This CDR3 is CASSLYVGQGNTEAFF. In nucleotides, the CDR3 is TGTGCCAGCAGCTTATATGTGGGACAGGGGAACACTGAAGCTTTCTTT.

The sample holds a few counts of this clonotype. The chain's CDR3 is CAIRPQLAGGPDTQYF. The DNA for the CDR3 is TGTGCCATCAGGCCCCAACTAGCGGGGGGCCCAGATACGCAGTATTTT. The chain carries TRBV10-3 and TRBJ2-3; 12 bases align to TRBD2. Looked up from germline, CDR1 is ENHRY and CDR2 is SYGVKD. Trimming took 6 bases from V and 4 from J; bases not matched to a gene: 8. The CDR3 has 16 residues.

This clonotype was found a few times. The chain couples TRBV7-2 to TRBJ2-1; the match to TRBD2 covers 10 bases. CDR1 SGHTA and CDR2 FQGNSA come from the germline V gene. The CDR3 has 15 residues. Trimming took 3 bases from V and 8 from J; bases not matched to a gene: 7. The CDR3 reads CASSFQRGGSYEQFF. The CDR3 DNA reads as TGTGCCAGCAGCTTTCAGCGGGGGGGCTCCTATGAGCAGTTCTTC.

This clonotype was observed a few times. The rearrangement joins TRBV20-1 to TRBJ2-7, with TRBD2 matching over 10 bases. The germline CDR1 and CDR2 sequences are DFQATT and SNEGSKA (reference sequence). The trim removed 3 bases at V and 3 bases at J, leaving 5 bases unmatched. This CDR3 region has 14 residues. CDR3 nucleotide sequence: TGCAGTGCTAGTGCGACTAGCGGGTACTACGAGCAGTACTTC. This gives the protein CSASATSGYYEQYF.

The chain joins TRBV20-1 to TRBJ2-3, with D unclear. V was trimmed by 6 bases and J by 6 bases, leaving 10 bases between them. CDR1 and CDR2 from the germline V gene are DFQATT and SNEGSKA (reference sequence). The CDR3 sequence is 11 residues long. CDR3 amino acids: CSAGYVDTQYF. CDR3 coding DNA: TGCAGTGCGGGTTATGTGGATACGCAGTATTTT.

The rearrangement links TRBV12-3 or TRBV12-4 to TRBJ2-3, with 10 nucleotides matching TRBD2. CDR3 length equals 15 residues. V was pared by 4 bases and J by 4 bases, with 5 bases of the junction left unmatched. CDR3 DNA: TGTGCCAGCAGTTCGAGCGGGGGGGCTGCAGATACGCAGTATTTT. Translated, it gives CASSSSGGAADTQYF.

This clonotype appeared a few times. The chain couples TRBV7-2 to TRBJ1-1, with unresolved D. Trimming took 3 bases from V and 0 from J, leaving 11 bases between them. CDR3 size: 15 residues. The V gene's germline CDR1 is SGHTA and CDR2 FQGNSA. The CDR3 DNA sequence: TGTGCCAGCAGCTTCGGCGCCGTAATGAACACTGAAGCTTTCTTT. Residues: CASSFGAVMNTEAFF. Full variable domain (remainder filled in from reference TRBV7-2 and TRBJ1-1): GAGVSQSPSNKVTEKGKDVELRCDPISGHTALYWYRQSLGQGLEFLIYFQGNSAPDKSGLPSDRFSAERTGGSVSTLTIQRTQQEDSAVYLCASSFGAVMNTEAFFGQGTRLTVV.

This clonotype was observed a few times. This rearrangement joins TRBV29-1 to TRBJ2-5; D perhaps matches TRBD1 (6 bases). The V end lost 4 bases, the J end lost 6 bases, and 12 bases lay between the germline ends. The CDR3 loop spans 12 amino acids. The germline CDR1 and CDR2 sequences are SQVTM and ANQGSEA. The CDR3 nucleotides read TGCAGCGTTGCTTTTCAGGGGAAGACCCAGTACTTC. Its protein product is CSVAFQGKTQYF.

This clonotype was counted only a few times. J is TRBJ1-2 and V is TRBV20-1; 8 nucleotides line up with TRBD1. With 6 bases clipped from V and 8 bases from J, the junction kept 14 bases outside the gene matches. Germline loops: CDR1 DFQATT, CDR2 SNEGSKA (reference sequence). CDR3 length: 14 residues. This CDR3 reads CSAIGTGGTWGYTF. The CDR3 region has the DNA TGCAGTGCCATTGGGACAGGTGGGACTTGGGGCTACACCTTC.